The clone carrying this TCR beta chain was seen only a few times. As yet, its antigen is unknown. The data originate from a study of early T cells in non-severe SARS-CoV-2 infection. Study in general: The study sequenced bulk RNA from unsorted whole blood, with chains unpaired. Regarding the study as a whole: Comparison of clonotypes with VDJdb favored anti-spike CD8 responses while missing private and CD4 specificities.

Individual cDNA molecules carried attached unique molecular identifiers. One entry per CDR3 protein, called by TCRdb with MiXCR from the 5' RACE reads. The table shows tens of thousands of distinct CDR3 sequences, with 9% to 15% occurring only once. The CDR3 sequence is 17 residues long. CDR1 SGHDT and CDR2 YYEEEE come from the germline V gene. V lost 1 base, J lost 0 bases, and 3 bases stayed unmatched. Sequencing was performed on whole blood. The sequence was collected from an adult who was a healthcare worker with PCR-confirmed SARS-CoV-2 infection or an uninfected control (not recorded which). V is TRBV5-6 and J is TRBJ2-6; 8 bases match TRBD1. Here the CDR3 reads CASSLFRGLSGANVLTF. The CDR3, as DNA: TGTGCCAGCAGCTTGTTCAGGGGGCTCTCTGGGGCCAACGTCCTGACTTTC.